The rows below give T cell receptor beta chains drawn from one sample of a study of beta chain features in type 1 diabetes. Generated by immunoSEQ multiplex PCR, the TCRdb table keeps only in-frame clones and is missing some. The sample has 120,000 or so clones, about 16% seen once. Sample: central memory CD4+ T cells from blood. These receptors originate from a young man with type 1 diabetes. CDR3s include the opening cysteine and the closing phenylalanine or tryptophan. Fields, in order: V gene, J gene, clone size, CDR3 length, D gene, CDR3 protein, CDR3 DNA. A D gene is named only where the DNA matches it firmly. The size of a clone is reported for some rows only, either as once, few or many, or as a class for expanded clones.

V: TRBV7-9
J: TRBJ2-7
size: few
length: 12
D: .
CDR3: CASSLRDYEQYF
DNA: TGTGCCAGCAGCTTACGGGACTACGAGCAGTACTTC

V: TRBV30
J: TRBJ1-5
size: few
length: 13
D: .
CDR3: CAWGPGLNQPQHF
DNA: TGTGCCTGGGGCCCAGGGCTGAATCAGCCCCAGCATTTT

V: TRBV7-9
J: TRBJ2-5
size: few
length: 13
D: .
CDR3: CASSSSGIETQYF
DNA: TGTGCCAGCAGCTCTTCAGGAATTGAGACCCAGTACTTC

V: TRBV30
J: TRBJ2-1
size: many
length: 13
D: .
CDR3: CAWSVQGYNEQFF
DNA: TGTGCCTGGAGTGTACAGGGATACAATGAGCAGTTCTTC

V: TRBV6-5
J: TRBJ2-1
size: .
length: 13
D: .
CDR3: CASSEVPGRLMIF
DNA: TGTGCCAGCAGTGAGGTCCCTGGGAGGTTGATGATCTTC

V: TRBV4-3
J: TRBJ2-4
size: .
length: 17
D: .
CDR3: CASSQDRHTLAKNIQYF
DNA: TGCGCCAGCAGCCAAGATAGGCACACATTAGCCAAAAACATTCAGTACTTC

V: TRBV6-5
J: TRBJ1-1
size: .
length: 13
D: .
CDR3: CASSLQRETEAFF
DNA: TGTGCCAGCAGTCTACAGAGGGAGACTGAAGCTTTCTTT

V: TRBV29-1
J: TRBJ2-1
size: .
length: 12
D: TRBD1
CDR3: CSGDSRDRAQFF
DNA: TGCAGCGGTGATTCCCGGGACAGAGCGCAGTTCTTC

V: TRBV30
J: TRBJ2-2
size: few
length: 15
D: .
CDR3: CAWVGPPDYAGELFF
DNA: TGTGCCTGGGTAGGACCCCCGGATTACGCCGGGGAGCTGTTTTTT

V: TRBV7-9
J: TRBJ2-7
size: .
length: 14
D: TRBD1
CDR3: CASSFGQGRYEQYF
DNA: TGTGCCAGCAGCTTTGGACAGGGCCGATACGAGCAGTACTTC

V: TRBV5-6
J: TRBJ2-5
size: .
length: 13
D: TRBD1
CDR3: CASSRTGHETQYF
DNA: TGTGCCAGCAGTCGGACAGGGCACGAGACCCAGTACTTC

V: TRBV5-1
J: TRBJ2-6
size: .
length: 14
D: .
CDR3: CASSDTSGANVLTF
DNA: TGCGCCAGCAGCGACACCTCTGGGGCCAACGTCCTGACTTTC

V: TRBV28
J: TRBJ2-3
size: few
length: 14
D: .
CDR3: CASKRGGSTDTQYF
DNA: TGTGCCAGCAAACGTGGGGGTAGCACAGATACGCAGTATTTT

V: TRBV4-3
J: TRBJ1-6
size: .
length: 13
D: .
CDR3: CASSQGRDSPLHF
DNA: TGCGCCAGCAGCCAAGGACGAGATTCACCCCTCCACTTT

V: TRBV5-1
J: TRBJ2-1
size: .
length: 13
D: .
CDR3: CASSFNTYNEQFF
DNA: TGCGCCAGCAGCTTCAATACCTACAATGAGCAGTTCTTC

V: TRBV7-2
J: TRBJ2-3
size: .
length: 14
D: .
CDR3: CASIDRQSGDTQYF
DNA: TGTGCCAGCATCGACAGACAGTCCGGAGATACGCAGTATTTT

V: TRBV7-2
J: TRBJ1-5
size: .
length: 14
D: .
CDR3: CASSLGQPPEPQHF
DNA: TGTGCCAGCAGCCTTGGACAGCCTCCGGAGCCCCAGCATTTT

V: TRBV5-6
J: TRBJ1-6
size: few
length: 14
D: .
CDR3: CASRSGRANSPLHF
DNA: TGTGCCAGCAGGAGCGGACGTGCTAATTCACCCCTCCACTTT

V: TRBV6-5
J: TRBJ2-1
size: few
length: 14
D: TRBD1
CDR3: CASRGDRHNNEQFF
DNA: TGTGCCAGCAGGGGGGACAGACACAACAATGAGCAGTTCTTC

V: TRBV9
J: TRBJ1-1
size: few
length: 14
D: .
CDR3: CASSVGSGVTEAFF
DNA: TGTGCCAGCAGCGTAGGTTCAGGGGTCACTGAAGCTTTCTTT

V: TRBV18
J: TRBJ1-4
size: few
length: 14
D: TRBD1
CDR3: CASSSDRGDEKLFF
DNA: TGTGCCAGCTCGTCCGACAGGGGTGATGAAAAACTGTTTTTT

V: TRBV4-3
J: TRBJ1-1
size: .
length: 18
D: .
CDR3: CASSQAPVRGATWIEAFF
DNA: TGCGCCAGCAGCCAAGCCCCTGTGAGGGGGGCAACTTGGATCGAAGCTTTCTTT

V: TRBV2
J: TRBJ2-3
size: many
length: 15
D: .
CDR3: CASSEFASFTDTQYF
DNA: TGTGCCAGCAGTGAATTTGCCAGTTTCACAGATACGCAGTATTTT

V: TRBV29-1
J: TRBJ2-3
size: .
length: 17
D: .
CDR3: CSVTTQGRQAARDTQYF
DNA: TGCAGCGTGACTACTCAAGGGAGACAGGCGGCGAGAGATACGCAGTATTTT